Listed below are T cell receptor beta chains from one sample, sequenced in a study of T cell changes during pregnancy in multiple sclerosis. Using immunoSEQ multiplex PCR, the repertoire was profiled, and TCRdb retains in-frame clones only, with some absent. Of tens of thousands of clones in the sample, more than 80% were seen once. The sequencing used CD4+ T cells from peripheral blood mononuclear cells, collected before pregnancy. The source of these receptors is a female donor with multiple sclerosis, enrolled in a pregnancy study. CDR3s include the opening cysteine and the closing phenylalanine or tryptophan. The D gene is left open where the match is weak. Size is omitted from some rows. Given values are once, few, many or a class for expanded clones.

size: once
length: 14
J: TRBJ2-7
D: -
V: TRBV6-5
CDR3: CASSSRTGSYEQYF
DNA: TGTGCCAGCAGTTCCCGGACTGGGTCCTACGAGCAGTACTTC

size: -
length: 12
J: TRBJ1-1
D: -
V: TRBV7-2
CDR3: CASSLGATEAFF
DNA: TGTGCCAGCAGCTTAGGGGCCACTGAAGCTTTCTTT

size: -
length: 12
J: TRBJ1-1
D: -
V: TRBV19
CDR3: CASSTLTSPAFF
DNA: TGTGCCAGTAGTACCCTGACAAGTCCGGCTTTCTTT

size: -
length: 14
J: TRBJ1-6
D: TRBD1
V: TRBV5-1
CDR3: CASSVDRGHSPLHF
DNA: TGCGCCAGCAGCGTGGACAGGGGGCATTCACCCCTCCACTTT

size: -
length: 16
J: TRBJ2-2
D: TRBD2
V: TRBV5-1
CDR3: CASGEIAGAWTGELFF
DNA: TGCGCCAGCGGGGAGATAGCGGGAGCGTGGACCGGGGAGCTGTTTTTT

size: -
length: 15
J: TRBJ2-7
D: -
V: TRBV6-5
CDR3: CASSLRSYPSYEQYF
DNA: TGTGCCAGCAGTCTCCGCTCCTACCCATCCTACGAGCAGTACTTC

size: -
length: 13
J: TRBJ2-1
D: -
V: TRBV7-9
CDR3: CASSLSLAVEQFF
DNA: TGTGCCAGCAGCTTAAGTCTAGCTGTTGAGCAGTTCTTC

size: -
length: 14
J: TRBJ2-1
D: -
V: TRBV9
CDR3: CASSATTGGDEQFF
DNA: TGTGCCAGCAGCGCCACGACAGGAGGTGATGAGCAGTTCTTC

size: -
length: 15
J: TRBJ1-2
D: TRBD1
V: TRBV5-1
CDR3: CASSLGGGENYGYTF
DNA: TGCGCCAGCAGCTTGGGAGGGGGCGAAAACTATGGCTACACCTTC

size: once
length: 15
J: TRBJ2-5
D: TRBD2
V: TRBV5-6
CDR3: CASSRTSGGLETQYF
DNA: TGTGCCAGCAGCCGTACTAGCGGGGGGCTAGAGACCCAGTACTTC

size: -
length: 16
J: TRBJ2-3
D: TRBD2
V: TRBV15
CDR3: CATSEGTSGRTDTQYF
DNA: TGTGCCACCAGCGAGGGGACTAGCGGACGCACAGATACGCAGTATTTT

size: -
length: 19
J: TRBJ2-1
D: TRBD2
V: TRBV18
CDR3: CASSVTSGSGGTGYNEQFF
DNA: TGTGCCAGCTCAGTGACTAGCGGGAGCGGCGGGACGGGATACAATGAGCAGTTCTTC

size: -
length: 15
J: TRBJ2-2
D: TRBD1
V: TRBV5-1
CDR3: CASSWDRSGTGELFF
DNA: TGCGCCAGCAGTTGGGACAGATCCGGGACCGGGGAGCTGTTTTTT

size: -
length: 14
J: TRBJ2-5
D: -
V: TRBV5-4
CDR3: CASSLARGEETQYF
DNA: TGTGCCAGCAGCTTGGCCAGGGGGGAAGAGACCCAGTACTTC

size: -
length: 15
J: TRBJ2-2
D: -
V: TRBV5-1
CDR3: CASSLELDNTGELFF
DNA: TGCGCCAGCAGCTTGGAACTAGATAACACCGGGGAGCTGTTTTTT

size: -
length: 15
J: TRBJ1-5
D: TRBD1
V: TRBV4-2
CDR3: CASSLRQGLNQPQHF
DNA: TGTGCCAGCAGCCTTCGACAGGGATTGAACCAGCCCCAGCATTTT

size: -
length: 13
J: TRBJ1-1
D: TRBD1
V: TRBV5-1
CDR3: CASGLATGAEAFF
DNA: TGCGCCAGCGGCTTGGCAACAGGGGCCGAAGCTTTCTTT

size: -
length: 14
J: TRBJ1-6
D: -
V: TRBV19
CDR3: CASSMGRNNSPLHF
DNA: TGTGCCAGTAGTATGGGCAGAAATAATTCACCCCTCCACTTT

size: -
length: 15
J: TRBJ1-2
D: TRBD1
V: TRBV18
CDR3: CASSPGETGIYGYTF
DNA: TGTGCCAGCTCACCAGGAGAGACAGGGATATATGGCTACACCTTC

size: -
length: 13
J: TRBJ1-6
D: -
V: TRBV6-4
CDR3: CASSEHGNSPLHF
DNA: TGTGCCAGCAGTGAGCACGGGAATTCACCCCTCCACTTT

size: -
length: 15
J: TRBJ2-2
D: -
V: TRBV6-1
CDR3: CASRERGYVAGELFF
DNA: TGTGCCAGCAGGGAGCGTGGTTACGTCGCCGGGGAGCTGTTTTTT

size: -
length: 17
J: TRBJ2-3
D: TRBD1
V: TRBV7-9
CDR3: CASRSRGDSLSTDTQYF
DNA: TGTGCCAGCAGATCTAGAGGGGACAGCCTTAGCACAGATACGCAGTATTTT

size: -
length: 14
J: TRBJ1-6
D: -
V: TRBV2
CDR3: CASSEGGLNSPLHF
DNA: TGTGCCAGCAGTGAGGGGGGGCTTAATTCACCCCTCCACTTT